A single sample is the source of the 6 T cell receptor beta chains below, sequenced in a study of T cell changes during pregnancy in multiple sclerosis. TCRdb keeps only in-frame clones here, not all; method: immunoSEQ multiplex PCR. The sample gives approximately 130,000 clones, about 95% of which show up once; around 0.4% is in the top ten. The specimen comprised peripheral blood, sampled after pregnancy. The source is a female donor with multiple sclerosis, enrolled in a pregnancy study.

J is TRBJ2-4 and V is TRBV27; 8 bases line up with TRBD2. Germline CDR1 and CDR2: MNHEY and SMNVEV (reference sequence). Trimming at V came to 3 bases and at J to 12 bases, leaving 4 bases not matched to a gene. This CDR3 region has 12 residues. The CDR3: CASSFRGGPQYF. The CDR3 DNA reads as TGTGCCAGCAGTTTCCGGGGGGGTCCTCAGTACTTC.

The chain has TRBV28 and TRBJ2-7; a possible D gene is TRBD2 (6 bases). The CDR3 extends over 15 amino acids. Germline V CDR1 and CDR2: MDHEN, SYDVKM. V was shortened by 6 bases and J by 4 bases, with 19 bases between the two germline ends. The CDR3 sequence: CASRTNPGAAYEQYF. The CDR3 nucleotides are TGTGCCAGCAGAACAAACCCGGGAGCTGCTTACGAGCAGTACTTC.

CDR3 sequence reads: CASSFGGRAGNEQFF. Here the CDR3 DNA reads TGTGCCAGCAGCTTTGGCGGGAGGGCCGGGAATGAGCAGTTCTTC. The V and J genes are TRBV7-9 and TRBJ2-1, with TRBD2 matching 9 bases. CDR3 size: 15 residues. V lost 3 bases and J lost 7; bases outside the gene matches: 7. The germline CDR1 and CDR2 sequences are SEHNR and FQNEAQ (reference sequence). Full variable domain (rest looked up from reference TRBV7-9 and TRBJ2-1): DTGVSQNPRHKITKRGQNVTFRCDPISEHNRLYWYRQTLGQGPEFLTYFQNEAQLEKSRLLSDRFSAERPKGSFSTLEIQRTEQGDSAMYLCASSFGGRAGNEQFFGPGTRLTVL.

As DNA, the CDR3 is TGTGCCAGCACGGACTACTCCTACGAGCAGTACTTC. It yields the protein CASTDYSYEQYF. This chain joins TRBV2 and TRBJ2-7, with a possible D match to TRBD2 (6 bases). Trimming removed 7 bases from V and 0 bases from J, with 7 bases in between. The CDR3 sequence is 12 residues long. Germline V lookup: CDR1 SNHLY, CDR2 FYNNEI. Based on the CDR3 plus reference TRBV2 and TRBJ2-7, the full variable domain is EPEVTQTPSHQVTQMGQEVILRCVPISNHLYFYWYRQILGQKVEFLVSFYNNEISEKSEIFDDQFSVERPDGSNFTLKIRSTKLEDSAMYFCASTDYSYEQYFGPGTRLTVT.

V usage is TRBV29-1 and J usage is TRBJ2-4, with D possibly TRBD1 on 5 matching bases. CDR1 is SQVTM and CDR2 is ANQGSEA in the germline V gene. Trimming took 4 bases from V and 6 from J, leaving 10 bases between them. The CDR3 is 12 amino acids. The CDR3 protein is CSVVRQGNIQYF. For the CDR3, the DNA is TGCAGCGTTGTCCGGCAGGGAAACATTCAGTACTTC.

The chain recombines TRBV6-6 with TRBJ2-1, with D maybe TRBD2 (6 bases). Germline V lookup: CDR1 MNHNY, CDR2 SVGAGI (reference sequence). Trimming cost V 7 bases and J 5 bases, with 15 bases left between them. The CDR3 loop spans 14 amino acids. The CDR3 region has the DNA TGTGCCAGCACCGGGTGGGTAGCGGACAATGAGCAGTTCTTC. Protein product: CASTGWVADNEQFF.